A selection of T cell receptor beta chains follows, all from one sample in a study of blood T cell repertoires in COVID-19. Method: immunoSEQ multiplex PCR; TCRdb's copy keeps in-frame clones and lacks some. The sample records approximately 78,000 clones, roughly 85% being singletons. The sample taken for sequencing was peripheral blood. The receptors were gathered from a woman at least 80 years old with acute or convalescent COVID-19. The CDR3 runs from the conserved cysteine through the conserved F or W. D genes are given only for firm matches. Not all rows give a size; the values are once, few, many and, for expanded clones, a class.

. | . | TRBJ1-2 | TRBV5-1 | CASSLNGNGYTF | TGCGCCAGCAGCTTGAACGGGAACGGCTACACCTTC
TRBD1 | . | TRBJ1-3 | TRBV19 | CASSPSRDRAGNTIYF | TGTGCCAGTAGTCCGTCGAGGGACAGGGCTGGAAACACCATATATTTT
. | few | TRBJ2-7 | TRBV27 | CASKYTESYEQYF | TGTGCCAGCAAATATACAGAATCCTACGAGCAGTACTTC
TRBD1 | . | TRBJ2-5 | TRBV18 | CASSPDRLTQETQYF | TGTGCCAGCTCACCGGACAGGCTTACCCAAGAGACCCAGTACTTC
. | . | TRBJ2-3 | TRBV14 | CASSQMESGKQYF | TGTGCCAGCAGCCAAATGGAGTCGGGAAAGCAGTATTTT
TRBD1 | . | TRBJ1-1 | TRBV9 | CASSAQTQGAKAEAFF | TGTGCCAGCAGCGCGCAAACACAGGGGGCAAAGGCTGAAGCTTTCTTT
TRBD1 | . | TRBJ2-3 | TRBV28 | CASSHRDREGRQYF | TGTGCCAGCAGTCACCGGGACAGGGAAGGGAGGCAGTATTTT
. | many | TRBJ1-1 | TRBV27 | CASSLYKEPTEAFF | TGTGCCAGCAGTTTATATAAGGAGCCCACTGAAGCTTTCTTT
TRBD1 | . | TRBJ1-1 | TRBV10-3 | CATAKLQGGNTEAFF | TGTGCCACCGCCAAACTACAGGGGGGGAACACTGAAGCTTTCTTT
TRBD1 | . | TRBJ1-6 | TRBV5-1 | CASSYGTGTSYNSPLHF | TGCGCCAGCAGCTACGGGACAGGGACCTCCTATAATTCACCCCTCCACTTT
TRBD1 | . | TRBJ2-2 | TRBV15 | CATTDRGRDTGELFF | TGTGCCACCACGGACAGGGGGCGCGACACCGGGGAGCTGTTTTTT
. | . | TRBJ1-1 | TRBV30 | CAWTLNTEAFF | TGTGCCTGGACATTGAACACTGAAGCTTTCTTT
TRBD1 | . | TRBJ1-1 | TRBV18 | CASSLKTGATEAFF | TGTGCCAGCTCACTTAAGACAGGGGCGACTGAAGCTTTCTTT
. | . | TRBJ1-1 | TRBV6-5 | CASSSPKNTEAFF | TGTGCCAGCAGTTCCCCCAAAAACACTGAAGCTTTCTTT
TRBD1 | . | TRBJ2-7 | TRBV19 | CASSISFAGTGGNEQYF | TGTGCCAGTAGTATCTCCTTCGCCGGGACAGGGGGCAACGAGCAGTACTTC
. | . | TRBJ1-2 | TRBV12-3/TRBV12-4 | CASGTGPLIGYTF | TGTGCCAGCGGAACTGGGCCTCTAATCGGCTACACCTTC
TRBD1 | . | TRBJ1-1 | TRBV19 | CASSRRQGIKAEAFF | TGTGCCAGTAGTAGACGACAGGGAATAAAAGCTGAAGCTTTCTTT
TRBD1 | . | TRBJ1-2 | TRBV5-4 | CAGGQRLSYGYTF | TGTGCCGGGGGACAGCGCCTTTCCTATGGCTACACCTTC